The rows below give T cell receptor beta chains drawn from one sample of a study of T cells after yellow fever vaccination. Using its own MiXCR run on the 5' RACE reads, TCRdb lists one record per CDR3 protein. Of 200,000 to 300,000 distinct CDR3 sequences detected, roughly 13% appear once; the ten largest clones hold 0.5% to 0.6%. Here the sequenced sample was CD4+ T cells sorted from PBMCs, taken 45 days after the yellow fever booster vaccination. Source of these receptors: a man aged 30-40 years who received the YFV17D yellow fever vaccine. Both conserved end residues are part of each CDR3. Each record gives: D gene, J gene, clone size, V gene, CDR3 DNA, CDR3 protein. A D gene is named only where the DNA matches it firmly. Part of the rows lack a size; the others show once, few, many or a class for expanded clones.

>.|TRBJ1-6|few|TRBV12-3/TRBV12-4
TGTGCCAGCGGCTATTTAAATTCACCCCTCCACTTT
CASGYLNSPLHF
>TRBD2|TRBJ2-5|.|TRBV20-1
TGCAGTGCTAGTGGTGGAGGAGCGGGAGTGCAAGAGACCCAGTACTTC
CSASGGGAGVQETQYF
>.|TRBJ1-1|.|TRBV20-1
TGCAGTGCTCCAGACACTGAAGCTTTCTTT
CSAPDTEAFF
>.|TRBJ2-1|many|TRBV4-2
TGTGCCAGCAGCCAGAAGAAGGTCAATGAGCAGTTCTTC
CASSQKKVNEQFF
>TRBD2|TRBJ2-2|.|TRBV12-3/TRBV12-4
TGTGCCAGCAGTTTATCTCCAGCGGGAGTGGGCACCGGGGAGCTGTTTTTT
CASSLSPAGVGTGELFF
>TRBD2|TRBJ2-1|few|TRBV29-1
TGCAGCGTTGAGAGCGGGACCAATGACAATGAGCAGTTCTTC
CSVESGTNDNEQFF
>TRBD2|TRBJ2-1|few|TRBV10-3
TGTGCCACCCAAGGGACTAGCCAAAGGACATACAATGAGCAGTTCTTC
CATQGTSQRTYNEQFF
>.|TRBJ2-7|few|TRBV21-1
TGTGCCAGCAGCAAAGGATCCGAGGGGAAAAAGTCTTACGAGCAGTACTTC
CASSKGSEGKKSYEQYF
>TRBD2|TRBJ2-2|few|TRBV9
TGTGCCAGCAGCGAGACCCCGGGAGGGCCCGGGGAGCTGTTTTTT
CASSETPGGPGELFF
>TRBD1|TRBJ1-5|.|TRBV6-2/TRBV6-3
TGTGCCAGCACCCTAGCCCCCGGGACAGTCTATAGCAATCAGCCCCAGCATTTT
CASTLAPGTVYSNQPQHF
>TRBD1|TRBJ2-7|few|TRBV12-3/TRBV12-4
TGTGCCAGCACTTTGGGGGACAGGGCCTACGAGCAGTACTTC
CASTLGDRAYEQYF
>.|TRBJ2-1|.|TRBV5-1
TGCGCCAGCAGCTTGGCCCTAGCGCGCTCCTACAATGAGCAGTTCTTC
CASSLALARSYNEQFF
>.|TRBJ2-3|few|TRBV5-6
TGTGCCAGCAGATACCTTCGGGGGCGCCATCAGAAGGATACGCAGTATTTT
CASRYLRGRHQKDTQYF
>TRBD2|TRBJ2-1|.|TRBV7-8
TGTGCCAGCAGCTTTGCGGGAGGCGCCTACAATGAGCAGTTCTTC
CASSFAGGAYNEQFF
>TRBD1|TRBJ2-2|few|TRBV19
TGTGCCAGTAGCATCACACAGGGGGCTATCGGGGAGCTGTTTTTT
CASSITQGAIGELFF
>.|TRBJ1-3|many|TRBV20-1
TGCAGTGCTCGCGTGCCGGGTTCTGGAAACACCATATATTTT
CSARVPGSGNTIYF